This T cell receptor beta chain came from a study of metastatic and nonmetastatic thyroid tumors. Study information: Malignant and benign thyroid patients had repertoires compared in peripheral blood and tumor or nodule tissue.

This CDR3 has 15 amino acids. J gave up 2 bases and V 5 bases, and 8 bases lay outside the gene matches. The germline V gene encodes CDR1 MNHNS and CDR2 SASEGT. Patients had received no treatment of any kind before thyroid surgery. By frequency in the sample, this clone is medium-sized (0.01 to 0.1%). Source study methods: A papillary thyroid cancer distant-metastasis classifier was built from CDR3 differences across clinicopathological groups. TCRdb ran MiXCR on the PCR reads. None of the V and J calls come from the authors' own analysis; TCRdb made them. The sample shows roughly 16,000 clones, roughly 20% of them seen only once.

This TCR came from a female donor with papillary thyroid cancer or a benign thyroid nodule (not recorded which). Some clones in this sample may be carry-over from other donors' samples. Sequencing input: blood. This chain uses TRBV6-1 with TRBJ2-7, with 8 bases identical to TRBD2. The CDR3 reads CASSRSSGAPYEQYF. The CDR3 DNA reads TGTGCCAGCAGTAGGAGTAGCGGGGCACCCTACGAGCAGTACTTC.